This is a list of T cell receptor beta chains from one sample in a study of CD8+CD57+ T cells in acquired aplastic anemia. TCRdb used MiXCR to reprocess the reads, holding one entry per CDR3 protein. The sample carries some 200,000 distinct CDR3 sequences, about 37% recorded once. The material sequenced was sorted CD4+, CD8+, or CD8+CD57+ T cells (not recorded which) from PBMCs. The receptors come from a human donor in good health, serving as a control. Each CDR3 is given with its conserved first and last residue. The D gene is left open where the match is weak. For some rows the clone size is stated as once, few or many, or as a class when expanded; others skip it.

clone_size: many
j_call: TRBJ1-1
v_call: TRBV20-1
d_call: -
cdr3_nt: TGCAGTGCTAGACCGGGAGACACTGAAGCTTTCTTT
cdr3_aa: CSARPGDTEAFF

clone_size: many
j_call: TRBJ2-1
v_call: TRBV24-1
d_call: -
cdr3_nt: TGTGCCACCAGTGATCCTGGGGAGTACAATGAGCAGTTCTTC
cdr3_aa: CATSDPGEYNEQFF

clone_size: -
j_call: TRBJ2-3
v_call: TRBV4-2
d_call: -
cdr3_nt: TGTGCCAGCAGCCAAGCTGGGCGGGGGCGATCCACAGATACGCAGTATTTT
cdr3_aa: CASSQAGRGRSTDTQYF

clone_size: many
j_call: TRBJ1-4
v_call: TRBV29-1
d_call: -
cdr3_nt: TGCAGCGTTGGGAACCTCAAGACAACTAATGAAAAACTGTTTTTT
cdr3_aa: CSVGNLKTTNEKLFF

clone_size: -
j_call: TRBJ1-1
v_call: TRBV2
d_call: TRBD1
cdr3_nt: TGTGCCAGCCTGTCGGGACAGGGCCGCCCCACTGAAGCTTTCTTT
cdr3_aa: CASLSGQGRPTEAFF

clone_size: -
j_call: TRBJ2-1
v_call: TRBV5-1
d_call: -
cdr3_nt: TGCGCCAGCAGCTCTTACGGTGGGGGGTCCTACAATGAGCAGTTCTTC
cdr3_aa: CASSSYGGGSYNEQFF

clone_size: many
j_call: TRBJ2-4
v_call: TRBV20-1
d_call: -
cdr3_nt: TGCAGTGCCAGCAGGGCACTAGCCAAAAACATTCAGTACTTC
cdr3_aa: CSASRALAKNIQYF

clone_size: -
j_call: TRBJ1-1
v_call: TRBV12-3/TRBV12-4
d_call: -
cdr3_nt: TGTGCCAGCAGTTTGGGTTCGTGGGACACTGAAGCTTTCTTT
cdr3_aa: CASSLGSWDTEAFF

clone_size: many
j_call: TRBJ2-1
v_call: TRBV7-3
d_call: TRBD1
cdr3_nt: TGTGCCAGCAGCTCAGGGGGAGCCGGGATGCAGTTCTTC
cdr3_aa: CASSSGGAGMQFF

clone_size: many
j_call: TRBJ1-1
v_call: TRBV2
d_call: -
cdr3_nt: TGTGCCAGCAGGGCGGAAATGAACACTGAAGCTTTCTTT
cdr3_aa: CASRAEMNTEAFF

clone_size: many
j_call: TRBJ2-7
v_call: TRBV6-1
d_call: -
cdr3_nt: TGTGCCAGCAGACCGGGAAATCAACCCTACGAGCAGTACTTC
cdr3_aa: CASRPGNQPYEQYF

clone_size: -
j_call: TRBJ1-5
v_call: TRBV7-2
d_call: -
cdr3_nt: TGTGCCAGCAGCACCGACAGGAGAACTAATCAGCCCCAGCATTTT
cdr3_aa: CASSTDRRTNQPQHF

clone_size: few
j_call: TRBJ2-1
v_call: TRBV20-1
d_call: -
cdr3_nt: TGCAGTGCCGCCGGGGATATGAGCTCCTACAATGAGCAGTTCTTC
cdr3_aa: CSAAGDMSSYNEQFF

clone_size: -
j_call: TRBJ2-3
v_call: TRBV20-1
d_call: TRBD1
cdr3_nt: TGCAGTGCTAGTGACCCGACAGGGGGCGAATGGGATACGCAGTATTTT
cdr3_aa: CSASDPTGGEWDTQYF

clone_size: many
j_call: TRBJ1-5
v_call: TRBV7-9
d_call: -
cdr3_nt: TGTGCCAGCAGCGCGTCAAACCCTAATCAGCCCCAGCATTTT
cdr3_aa: CASSASNPNQPQHF

clone_size: few
j_call: TRBJ2-5
v_call: TRBV6-1
d_call: -
cdr3_nt: TGTGCCAGCAGTGAAAATTTGGCAGGTCAAGAGACCCAGTACTTC
cdr3_aa: CASSENLAGQETQYF

clone_size: -
j_call: TRBJ1-4
v_call: TRBV2
d_call: TRBD1
cdr3_nt: TGTGCCAGCAGCCGGACAGGGGGTCGAAATGAAAAACTGTTTTTC
cdr3_aa: CASSRTGGRNEKLFF

clone_size: -
j_call: TRBJ1-5
v_call: TRBV15
d_call: TRBD1
cdr3_nt: TGTGCCACCAGCAGGGGACAGAGCAATCAGCCCCAGCATTTT
cdr3_aa: CATSRGQSNQPQHF

clone_size: -
j_call: TRBJ1-2
v_call: TRBV29-1
d_call: -
cdr3_nt: TGCAGCGCCGTGGGGACTAGTTATGGCTACACCTTC
cdr3_aa: CSAVGTSYGYTF

clone_size: -
j_call: TRBJ1-1
v_call: TRBV6-2/TRBV6-3
d_call: -
cdr3_nt: TGTGCCAGCAGTTACCGACTGAAGACAGTGAACACTGAAGCTTTCTTT
cdr3_aa: CASSYRLKTVNTEAFF

clone_size: -
j_call: TRBJ2-5
v_call: TRBV10-3
d_call: -
cdr3_nt: TGTGCCACCCAGGCGGGGCAAGAGACCCAGTACTTC
cdr3_aa: CATQAGQETQYF

clone_size: -
j_call: TRBJ2-3
v_call: TRBV20-1
d_call: -
cdr3_nt: TGCAGTGCTAGCCTGGGCGATAGCACAGATACGCAGTATTTT
cdr3_aa: CSASLGDSTDTQYF

clone_size: many
j_call: TRBJ1-5
v_call: TRBV6-6
d_call: -
cdr3_nt: TGTGCCAGCAATTGGTGGGGAGTCAATCAGCCCCAGCATTTT
cdr3_aa: CASNWWGVNQPQHF

clone_size: -
j_call: TRBJ2-7
v_call: TRBV15
d_call: -
cdr3_nt: TGTGCCACCCAGAGGGGGGCGGCTCTCGAGCAGTACTTC
cdr3_aa: CATQRGAALEQYF

clone_size: -
j_call: TRBJ2-1
v_call: TRBV9
d_call: TRBD2
cdr3_nt: TGTGCCAGCAGCGTAGCAGCGGGGCGGGTTCATGAGCAGTTCTTC
cdr3_aa: CASSVAAGRVHEQFF

clone_size: many
j_call: TRBJ1-2
v_call: TRBV5-1
d_call: -
cdr3_nt: TGCGCCAGCACACCGCCGGGACACCAAAACTATGGCTACACCTTC
cdr3_aa: CASTPPGHQNYGYTF

clone_size: -
j_call: TRBJ2-7
v_call: TRBV10-2
d_call: TRBD1
cdr3_nt: TGCGCCAGCAGTGTGGGGACAGGGGGCTACGAGCAGTACTTC
cdr3_aa: CASSVGTGGYEQYF

clone_size: few
j_call: TRBJ2-7
v_call: TRBV11-2
d_call: TRBD1
cdr3_nt: TGTGCCAGCAGCCCCCGATTGACAGGGATCTACGAGCAGTACTTC
cdr3_aa: CASSPRLTGIYEQYF

clone_size: many
j_call: TRBJ2-1
v_call: TRBV19
d_call: -
cdr3_nt: TGTGCCAGTAGTATAGAAAGCAGGGTCGGTGAGCAGTTCTTC
cdr3_aa: CASSIESRVGEQFF

clone_size: many
j_call: TRBJ1-2
v_call: TRBV19
d_call: TRBD1
cdr3_nt: TGTGCCAGTAGGAAAACCACAGGGGGCCATGGCTACACCTTC
cdr3_aa: CASRKTTGGHGYTF

clone_size: -
j_call: TRBJ2-7
v_call: TRBV14
d_call: -
cdr3_nt: TGTGCCAGCAGCCAATGGGGGCTCTCCTACGAGCAGTACTTC
cdr3_aa: CASSQWGLSYEQYF

clone_size: many
j_call: TRBJ1-2
v_call: TRBV18
d_call: -
cdr3_nt: TGTGCCAGCTCACCAACATCTGCTAACTATGGCTACACCTTC
cdr3_aa: CASSPTSANYGYTF

clone_size: -
j_call: TRBJ2-7
v_call: TRBV24-1
d_call: -
cdr3_nt: TGTGCCTCCAGTGGGTCAGGGGTCACCTACGAGCAGTACTTC
cdr3_aa: CASSGSGVTYEQYF

clone_size: many
j_call: TRBJ2-3
v_call: TRBV7-9
d_call: -
cdr3_nt: TGTGCCAGCAGCTTCCCACTGGCGAAAGATACGCAGTATTTT
cdr3_aa: CASSFPLAKDTQYF

clone_size: many
j_call: TRBJ2-7
v_call: TRBV10-3
d_call: TRBD1
cdr3_nt: TGTGCCATGGGAAGCGGGACAGGGGTACACTACGAGCAGTACTTC
cdr3_aa: CAMGSGTGVHYEQYF

clone_size: -
j_call: TRBJ2-5
v_call: TRBV10-3
d_call: TRBD1
cdr3_nt: TGTGCCATCAGTGTCGACAGGGCAGGTCGGGAGACCCAGTACTTC
cdr3_aa: CAISVDRAGRETQYF

clone_size: -
j_call: TRBJ1-2
v_call: TRBV13
d_call: TRBD1
cdr3_nt: TGTGCCAGCAGCCTAGGGACAGGCCATGGCTACACCTTC
cdr3_aa: CASSLGTGHGYTF

clone_size: -
j_call: TRBJ2-7
v_call: TRBV12-3/TRBV12-4
d_call: TRBD1
cdr3_nt: TGTGCCAGCAGGGGACAGGGGGCGAAGTCATCCGAGCAGTACTTC
cdr3_aa: CASRGQGAKSSEQYF

clone_size: few
j_call: TRBJ2-5
v_call: TRBV18
d_call: -
cdr3_nt: TGTGCCAGCTCACCGAACGGGAGCGGGGAGACCCAGTACTTC
cdr3_aa: CASSPNGSGETQYF